This TCR beta chain came from a study of cytomegalovirus exposure and HLA in healthy donors. The CDR3 extends over 15 amino acids. Germline-derived CDR1 and CDR2 are LGHNA and YNFKEQ. Trimming took 1 base from V and 8 from J, leaving 17 bases between them. Findings of the study overall: The authors listed 150 or so TCR beta chains as cytomegalovirus-associated.

A note on this clone: Its antigen remains unknown.

The PCR had 60 Vbeta and 13 Jbeta primers. As handled by the study authors: Later reanalysis found 75 million to 100 million unique TCR beta chains, 10 million to 12 million of them shared. Some clones are missing from TCRdb's copy, which holds only in-frame ones; the method was immunoSEQ multiplex PCR. V and J calls and clone size are copied from that table; D and trimming were computed from the DNA. Here the sample spans around 130,000 clones, around 84% being singletons. J is TRBJ1-1 and V is TRBV4-2; D is undetermined. The specimen sequenced was PBMCs. The clonotype comes from a woman aged 18-35 years in good health and CMV-seropositive. The CDR3 nucleotides are TGTGCCAGCAGCCAAGGTAAAGACGGTGGAGAAGAAGCTTTCTTT. Its translation: CASSQGKDGGEEAFF.